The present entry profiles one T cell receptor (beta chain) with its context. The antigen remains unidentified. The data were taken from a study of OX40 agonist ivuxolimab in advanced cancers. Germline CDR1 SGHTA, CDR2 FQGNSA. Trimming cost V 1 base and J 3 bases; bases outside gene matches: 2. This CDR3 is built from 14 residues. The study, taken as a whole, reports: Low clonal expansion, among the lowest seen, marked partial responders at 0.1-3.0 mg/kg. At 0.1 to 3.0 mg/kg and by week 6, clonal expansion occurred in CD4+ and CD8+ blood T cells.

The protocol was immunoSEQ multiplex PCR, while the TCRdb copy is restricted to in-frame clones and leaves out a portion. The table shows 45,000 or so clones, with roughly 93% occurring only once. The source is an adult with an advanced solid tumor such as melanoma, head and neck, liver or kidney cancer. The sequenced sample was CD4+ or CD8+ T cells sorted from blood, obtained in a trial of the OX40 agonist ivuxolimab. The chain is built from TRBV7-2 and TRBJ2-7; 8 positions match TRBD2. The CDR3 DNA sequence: TGTGCCAGCAGCTTAGGACTAGCGCACTACGAGCAGTACTTC. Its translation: CASSLGLAHYEQYF.